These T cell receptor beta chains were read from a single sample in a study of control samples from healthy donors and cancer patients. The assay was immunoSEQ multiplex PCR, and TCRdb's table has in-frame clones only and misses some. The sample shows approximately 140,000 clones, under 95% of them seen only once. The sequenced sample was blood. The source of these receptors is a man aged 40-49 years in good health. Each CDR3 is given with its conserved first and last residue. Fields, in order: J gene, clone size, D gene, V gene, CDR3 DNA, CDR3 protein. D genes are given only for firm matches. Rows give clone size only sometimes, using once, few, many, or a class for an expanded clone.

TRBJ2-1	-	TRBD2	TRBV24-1	TGTGCCACCAGTGAACCCGGGACTAGAGACGGATCAAGGGAGCAGTTCTTC	CATSEPGTRDGSREQFF
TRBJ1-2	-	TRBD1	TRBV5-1	TGCGCCAGCAGCCTGTATCCGGGACAGGGGTACGATGGCTACACCTTC	CASSLYPGQGYDGYTF
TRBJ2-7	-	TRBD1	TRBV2	TGTGCCAGCCGACCGGACAGGACCTCCTACGAGCAGTACTTC	CASRPDRTSYEQYF
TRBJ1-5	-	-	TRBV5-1	TGCGCCAGCAGCCCGTCAGGGAGTCATCAGCCCCAGCATTTT	CASSPSGSHQPQHF
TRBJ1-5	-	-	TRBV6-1	TGTGCCAGCAGTGAGGGGGGAAATCAGCCCCAGCATTTT	CASSEGGNQPQHF
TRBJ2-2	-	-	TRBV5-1	TGCGCCAGCAGCTTTCTGACAGCGAACACCGGGGAGCTGTTTTTT	CASSFLTANTGELFF
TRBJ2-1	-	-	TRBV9	TGTGCCAGCAGTGATTGGACAGTTAATGGCAATGAGCAGTTCTTC	CASSDWTVNGNEQFF
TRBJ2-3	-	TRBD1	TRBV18	TGTGCCAGCTCACCACCGGGACAGTACACAGATACGCAGTATTTT	CASSPPGQYTDTQYF
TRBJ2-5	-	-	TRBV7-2	TGTGCCAGCAGCTTAAGCAGTTCCGAGACCCAGTACTTC	CASSLSSSETQYF
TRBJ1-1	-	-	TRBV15	TGTGCCACCAGCAGGGGGGGGGCGAGCACTGAAGCTTTCTTT	CATSRGGASTEAFF
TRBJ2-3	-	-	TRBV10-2	TGCGCCAGCAGTGATCAGTTAGCAGATACGCAGTATTTT	CASSDQLADTQYF
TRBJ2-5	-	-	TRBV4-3	TGCGCCAGCAGCCCCGAGGGGGTCGGTTTTTACCAAGAGACCCAGTACTTC	CASSPEGVGFYQETQYF
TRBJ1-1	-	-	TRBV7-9	TGTGCCAGCTTGAGGGGGAACACTGAAGCTTTCTTT	CASLRGNTEAFF
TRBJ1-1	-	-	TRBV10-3	TGTGCCATCAGTGGCTCCGGTGGGGTGAACACTGAAGCTTTCTTT	CAISGSGGVNTEAFF
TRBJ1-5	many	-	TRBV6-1	TGTGCCAGCAGTGAAGCCGGGCGAACCCAGCATTTT	CASSEAGRTQHF
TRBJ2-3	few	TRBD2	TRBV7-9	TGTGCCAGCAGCTTATCCGGGGGGTTCACAGATACGCAGTATTTT	CASSLSGGFTDTQYF
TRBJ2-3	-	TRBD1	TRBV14	TGTGCCAGCAGCCAAGACCGGGACAGGGTATATGCAGATACGCAGTATTTT	CASSQDRDRVYADTQYF
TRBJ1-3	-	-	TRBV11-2	TGTGCCAGCAGCTTAGAGGGGAGCTCTGGAAACACCATATATTTT	CASSLEGSSGNTIYF
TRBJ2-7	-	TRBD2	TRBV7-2	TGTGCCAGCAGCTTAGCTTCTAGCGGGAGCCACGAGCAGTACTTC	CASSLASSGSHEQYF
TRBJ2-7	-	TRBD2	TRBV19	TGTGCCAGTAGCGGTTACGGACTAGCGGGAACAAAGTCTAGCTACGAGCAGTACTTC	CASSGYGLAGTKSSYEQYF
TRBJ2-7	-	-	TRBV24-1	TGTGCCACCAGTGACCAGGGTCACGAGCAGTACTTC	CATSDQGHEQYF
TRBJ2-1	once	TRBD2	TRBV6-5	TGTGCCAGCCATAGGACTAGCGGGGTCAATGAGCAGCTCTTC	CASHRTSGVNEQLF
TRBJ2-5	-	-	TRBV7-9	TGTGCCAGCAGCTTAGTAGACTTTACGGACGGACCAAAAGAGATTGGCCAGTACTTC	CASSLVDFTDGPKEIGQYF
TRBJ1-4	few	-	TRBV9	TGTGCCAGCAGCGCCAGACCGCTGCAGGGTGAAAAACTGTTTTTT	CASSARPLQGEKLFF
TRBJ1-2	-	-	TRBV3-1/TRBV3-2	TGTGCCAGCAGCCAAGCTCTGGGGTGGGTAGATGGCTACACCTTC	CASSQALGWVDGYTF
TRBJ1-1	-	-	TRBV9	TGTGCCAGCAGCGTAGAGGGAGAGAACACTGAAGCTTTCTTT	CASSVEGENTEAFF
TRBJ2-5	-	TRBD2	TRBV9	TGTGCCAGCACAAGACTAGCGGGGGGAGAGACCCAGTACTTC	CASTRLAGGETQYF
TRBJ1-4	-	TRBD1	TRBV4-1	TGCGCCAGCAGCCAAGAACGGCAGGGGGCGCGGGCCGAAAAACTGTTTTTT	CASSQERQGARAEKLFF
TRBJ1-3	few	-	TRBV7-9	TGTGCCAGCAGCTTAGTTACAAACACCATATATTTT	CASSLVTNTIYF
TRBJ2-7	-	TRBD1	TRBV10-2	TGCGCCAGCACCATAGGACAGGGGATTCCCTACGAGCAGTACTTC	CASTIGQGIPYEQYF
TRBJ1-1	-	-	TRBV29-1	TGCAGCGCCTCCAATCCGGGGGGGGCCACTGAAGCTTTCTTT	CSASNPGGATEAFF
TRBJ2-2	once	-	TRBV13	TGTGCCAGCAGCTTGGACAGGAACACCGGGGAGCTGTTTTTT	CASSLDRNTGELFF
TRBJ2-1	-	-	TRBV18	TGTGCCAGCTCACCAAACAGCTACAATGAGCAGTTCTTC	CASSPNSYNEQFF
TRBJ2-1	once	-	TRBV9	TGTGCCAGCAGCGTAGCTACTTTGGGAAACAATGAGCAGTTCTTC	CASSVATLGNNEQFF
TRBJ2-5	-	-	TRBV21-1	TGTGCCAGCACCCCACGGGGGAAACAAGAGACCCAGTACTTC	CASTPRGKQETQYF
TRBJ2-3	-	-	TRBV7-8	TGTGCCAGCAGCTTATACGCTAGCGAAGAGGGTACGCAGTATTTT	CASSLYASEEGTQYF
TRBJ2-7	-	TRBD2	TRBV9	TGTGCCAGCAGCCCACGGGGACTAGGGTACGAGCAGTACTTC	CASSPRGLGYEQYF
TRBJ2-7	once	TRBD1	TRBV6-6	TGTGCCAGCATCGCAGGGGGCTACGAGCAGTACTTC	CASIAGGYEQYF
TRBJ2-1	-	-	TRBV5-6	TGTGCCAGCAGAATAGCTGACAATGAGCAGTTCTTC	CASRIADNEQFF
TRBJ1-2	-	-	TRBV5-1	TGCGCCACCTCACGGGGGCCCCCTCATGGCTACACCTTC	CATSRGPPHGYTF
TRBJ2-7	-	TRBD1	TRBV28	TGTGCCAGCAGTCCCCTGGACAGGGGAGACTCCTACGAGCAGTACTTC	CASSPLDRGDSYEQYF
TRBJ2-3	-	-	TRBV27	TGTGCCAGCAGTTACCGGGGAAGCACAGATACGCAGTATTTT	CASSYRGSTDTQYF
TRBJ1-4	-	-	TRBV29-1	TGCAGCGTCCTCGACTGGGAGGGGTTGGGACGGGGTGAAAAACTGTTTTTT	CSVLDWEGLGRGEKLFF
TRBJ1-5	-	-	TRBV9	TGTGCCAGCAGCGCACTAAAGGCCAGAGCCGCAGCCCAGCATTTT	CASSALKARAAAQHF
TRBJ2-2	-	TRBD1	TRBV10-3	TGTGCCATCAGCTTACAGGGGGCTGGGACCGGGGAGCTGTTTTTT	CAISLQGAGTGELFF
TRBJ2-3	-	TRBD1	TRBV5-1	TGCGCCAGCAGCCCCCGGGACAGGGGGGCAGATACGCAGTATTTT	CASSPRDRGADTQYF
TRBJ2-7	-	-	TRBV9	TGTGCCAGCAGCCCGACCGGGTCTGCTACCTACTACGAGCAGTACTTC	CASSPTGSATYYEQYF
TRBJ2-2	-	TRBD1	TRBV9	TGTGCCAGCAGCGTAGCTCTTCAGGCTACAGGGGTGAGCGCCGGGGAGCTGTTTTTT	CASSVALQATGVSAGELFF
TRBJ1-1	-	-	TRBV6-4	TGTGCCAGCAGCCCTACAGGGAACACTGAAGCTTTCTTT	CASSPTGNTEAFF
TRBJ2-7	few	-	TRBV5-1	TGCGCCAGCATGGAGGGCTACGAGCAGTACTTC	CASMEGYEQYF
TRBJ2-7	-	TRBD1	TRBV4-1	TGCGCCAGCACCCCTACCGGGACAGGGGGTCACGAGCAGTACTTC	CASTPTGTGGHEQYF
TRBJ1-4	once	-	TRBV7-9	TGTGCCAGCAGCTCCCCCCAGGGGATTAGAGCCACTAATGAAAAACTGTTTTTT	CASSSPQGIRATNEKLFF
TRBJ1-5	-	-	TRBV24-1	TGTGCCACCAGTGCGTTGGGCCCCGGCAATCAGCCCCAGCATTTT	CATSALGPGNQPQHF